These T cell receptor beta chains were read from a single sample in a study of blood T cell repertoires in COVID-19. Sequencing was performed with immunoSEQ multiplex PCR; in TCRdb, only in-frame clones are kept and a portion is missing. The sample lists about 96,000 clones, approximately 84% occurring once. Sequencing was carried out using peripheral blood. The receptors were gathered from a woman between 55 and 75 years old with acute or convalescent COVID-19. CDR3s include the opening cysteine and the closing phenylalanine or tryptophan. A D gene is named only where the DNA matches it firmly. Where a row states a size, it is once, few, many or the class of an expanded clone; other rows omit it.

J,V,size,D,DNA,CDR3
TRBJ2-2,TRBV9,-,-,TGTGCCAGCAGCGTAGGCTCGAGCAACACCGGGGAGCTGTTTTTT,CASSVGSSNTGELFF
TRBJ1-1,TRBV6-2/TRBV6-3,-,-,TGTGCCAGCAGTTACTCGACAGCTGAAGCTTTCTTT,CASSYSTAEAFF
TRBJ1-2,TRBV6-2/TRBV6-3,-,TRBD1,TGTGCCAGCAGTCGACAGGGAAACTATGGCTACACCTTC,CASSRQGNYGYTF
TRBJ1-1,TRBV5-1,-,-,TGCGCCAGCAGCCCGGTGGGAGGAAATGGGGCTTTCTTT,CASSPVGGNGAFF
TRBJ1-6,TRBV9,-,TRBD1,TGTGCCAGCAGCGGGGACCGGACAGGGATAAATTCACCCCTCCACTTT,CASSGDRTGINSPLHF
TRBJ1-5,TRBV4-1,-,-,TGCGCCAGCAGCCAATTCCGGGGTAGCAATCAGCCCCAGCATTTT,CASSQFRGSNQPQHF
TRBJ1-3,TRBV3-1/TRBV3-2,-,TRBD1,TGTGCCAGCAGCCCAGGGGGTTCTGGAAACACCATATATTTT,CASSPGGSGNTIYF
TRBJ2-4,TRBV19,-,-,TGTGCCAGTAGTACAACAGGGAGCCAAAACATTCAGTACTTC,CASSTTGSQNIQYF
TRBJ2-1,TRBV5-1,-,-,TGCGCCAGCAGCTTGGTTAGCGGATTCTACAATGAGCAGTTCTTC,CASSLVSGFYNEQFF
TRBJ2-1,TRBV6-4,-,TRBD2,TGTGCCAGCAGGGATAGCGGGGGGGACAATGAGCAGTTCTTC,CASRDSGGDNEQFF
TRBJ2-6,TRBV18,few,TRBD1,TGTGCCAGCTCACCACACCCCCCGGGGCCAGGGGGCACTGGGGCCAACGTCCTGACTTTC,CASSPHPPGPGGTGANVLTF
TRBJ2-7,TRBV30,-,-,TGTGCCTGGAGTAAAAGGAGGTCCTACGAGCAGTACTTC,CAWSKRRSYEQYF
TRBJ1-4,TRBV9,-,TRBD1,TGTGCCAGCAGCGAAACCTCCGGGACAGGATATGAAAAACTGTTTTTT,CASSETSGTGYEKLFF
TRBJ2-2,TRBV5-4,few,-,TGTGCCAGCAGACCGACAGCCTCCACCGGGGAGCTGTTTTTT,CASRPTASTGELFF
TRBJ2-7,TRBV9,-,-,TGTGCCAGCAGCCCAGGTCTGGTGGGGGCCCGGAGCGAGCAGTACTTC,CASSPGLVGARSEQYF
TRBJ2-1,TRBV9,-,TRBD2,TGTGCCAGCAGCGTCGGAAGGGCGGGGGGGCGATACAATGAGCAGTTCTTC,CASSVGRAGGRYNEQFF
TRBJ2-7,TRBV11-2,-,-,TGTGCCAGCACGAACGGTAACTCCTACGAGCAGTACTTC,CASTNGNSYEQYF
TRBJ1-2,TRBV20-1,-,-,TGCAGTGCTACAACTAACTATGGCTACACCTTC,CSATTNYGYTF
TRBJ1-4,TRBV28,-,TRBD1,TGTGCCAGCAGCGCCGGACAGGGGTTTAATGAAAAACTGTTTTTT,CASSAGQGFNEKLFF
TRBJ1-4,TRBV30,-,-,TGTGCCTGGAGTGTACCTTACTCAACTAATGAAAAACTGTTTTTT,CAWSVPYSTNEKLFF
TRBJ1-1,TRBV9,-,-,TGTGCCAGCAGCTCTTTCCGCGGGGGCACTGAAGCTTTCTTT,CASSSFRGGTEAFF
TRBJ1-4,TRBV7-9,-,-,TGTGCCAGCAGCTTAGGACAGGATAATGAAAAACTGTTTTTT,CASSLGQDNEKLFF
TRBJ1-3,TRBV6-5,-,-,TGTGCCAGCGATACAGGGTCTGGAAACACCATATATTTT,CASDTGSGNTIYF
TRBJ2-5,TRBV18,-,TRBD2,TGTGCCAGCTCCCTCGGGGGGGCCTTGAGAGAGACCCAGTACTTC,CASSLGGALRETQYF
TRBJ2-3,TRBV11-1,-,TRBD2,TGTGCCAGCAGATCCGGACTAGCGGACCCAGTTACGCAGTATTTT,CASRSGLADPVTQYF
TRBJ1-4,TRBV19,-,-,TGTGCCAGTAGTATAACGGGAGGGGAGGAAAAACTGTTTTTT,CASSITGGEEKLFF
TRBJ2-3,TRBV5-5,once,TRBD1,TGTGCCAGCAGCCTCTCCGCCAGGGGGCTCGGCACAGATACGCAGTATTTT,CASSLSARGLGTDTQYF
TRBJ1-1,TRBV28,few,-,TGTGCCAGCAGTCCGAACTGGGGGGGCCTTTCAGCTGAAGCTTTCTTT,CASSPNWGGLSAEAFF
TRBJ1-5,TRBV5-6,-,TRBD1,TGTGCCAGCAGCACCGGACAGGGAAGCAATCAGCCCCAGCATTTT,CASSTGQGSNQPQHF
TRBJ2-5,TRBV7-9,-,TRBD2,TGTGCCAGCAGCTTAGCTCTTACCAGCGGGGGGGCCGGGGAGACCCAGTACTTC,CASSLALTSGGAGETQYF
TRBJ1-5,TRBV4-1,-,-,TGCGCCAGCAGCCAAGTCGCAGGGCTCAATCAGCCCCAGCATTTT,CASSQVAGLNQPQHF
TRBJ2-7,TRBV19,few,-,TGTGCCAGTAGTATTAGTTCTGGCCGCCCGGGCGAGCAGTACTTC,CASSISSGRPGEQYF
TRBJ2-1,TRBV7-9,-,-,TGTGCCAGCAGCTTAGCGCACGGGACACTCTACAATGAGCAGTTCTTC,CASSLAHGTLYNEQFF
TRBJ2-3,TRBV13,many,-,TGTGCCAGCAGCTTACTTCCAGATACGCAGTATTTT,CASSLLPDTQYF
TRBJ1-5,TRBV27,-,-,TGTGCCAGCAGCCCGGGCGGGGGGTCTCGTCAGCCCCAGCATTTT,CASSPGGGSRQPQHF
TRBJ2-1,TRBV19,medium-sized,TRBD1,TGTGCCAGTACCCGGACAGGATGGAATGAGCAGTTCTTC,CASTRTGWNEQFF
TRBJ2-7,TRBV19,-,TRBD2,TGTGCCAGTAGAAGTCTAGCGGGGGGATTGTCCGAGCAGTACTTC,CASRSLAGGLSEQYF
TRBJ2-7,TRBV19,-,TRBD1,TGTGCCAGTACCCCTCAAGGCCCGGGACAGGCCTACGAGCAGTACTTC,CASTPQGPGQAYEQYF
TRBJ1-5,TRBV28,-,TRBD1,TGTGCCAGCAGCCCTGACAGGGGGGTTGGGCAGCCCCAGCATTTT,CASSPDRGVGQPQHF
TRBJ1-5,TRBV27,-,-,TGTGCCAGCAGTAACAGGGATCAGCCCCAGCATTTT,CASSNRDQPQHF
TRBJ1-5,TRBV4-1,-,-,TGCGCCAGCAGCCAAGCGGGGGGAGGGGTCCCCTCTGAGCCCCAGCATTTT,CASSQAGGGVPSEPQHF
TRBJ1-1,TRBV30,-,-,TGTGCCTTGAGGGCTCAGGGCTCGTCTGAAGCTTTCTTT,CALRAQGSSEAFF
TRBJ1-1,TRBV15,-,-,TGTGCCACCAGCAGAGATCAGCAGGGGCCCACTGAAGCTTTCTTT,CATSRDQQGPTEAFF
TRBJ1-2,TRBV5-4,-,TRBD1,TGTGCCAGCAGCCTAAGACAGGGGGCAATGGGCTACACCTTC,CASSLRQGAMGYTF
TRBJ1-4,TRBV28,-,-,TGTGCCAGCAGTCCTACTATAACCCGAGGTGAAAAACTGTTTTTT,CASSPTITRGEKLFF
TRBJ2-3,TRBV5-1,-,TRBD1,TGCGCCAGCAGCCCGGGACAGGGTACAGATACGCAGTATTTT,CASSPGQGTDTQYF
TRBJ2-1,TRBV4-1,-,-,TGCGCCAGCAGCCAAGATCTTTTCCCGAGCTCCTACAATGAGCAGTTCTTC,CASSQDLFPSSYNEQFF
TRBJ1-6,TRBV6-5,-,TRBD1,TGTGCCAGCAGCCCGCGACAGGGGCGCTATTCACCCCTCCACTTT,CASSPRQGRYSPLHF
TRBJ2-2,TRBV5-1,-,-,TGCGCCAGCAGCTCTACACCTAGTTTCGACACCGGGGAGCTGTTTTTT,CASSSTPSFDTGELFF
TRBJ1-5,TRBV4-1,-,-,TGCGCCAGCAGCCAAGATCGGGGTAATCAGCCCCAGCATTTT,CASSQDRGNQPQHF
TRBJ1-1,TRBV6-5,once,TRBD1,TGTGCCAGCAGCAGGGGGCCGGACACTGAAGCTTTCTTT,CASSRGPDTEAFF